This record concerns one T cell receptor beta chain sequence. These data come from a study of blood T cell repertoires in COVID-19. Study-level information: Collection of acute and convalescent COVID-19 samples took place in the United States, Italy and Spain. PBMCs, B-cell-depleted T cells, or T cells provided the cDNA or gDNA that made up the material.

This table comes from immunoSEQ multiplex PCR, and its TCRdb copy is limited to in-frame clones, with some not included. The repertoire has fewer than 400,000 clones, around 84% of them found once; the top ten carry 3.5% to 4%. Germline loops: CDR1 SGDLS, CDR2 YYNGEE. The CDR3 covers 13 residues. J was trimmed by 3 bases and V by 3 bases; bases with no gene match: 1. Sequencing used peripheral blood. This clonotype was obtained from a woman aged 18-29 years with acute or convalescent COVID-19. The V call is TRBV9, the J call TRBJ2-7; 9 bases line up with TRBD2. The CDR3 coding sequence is TGTGCCAGCAGCGGCGGGAGGGGCTACGAGCAGTACTTC. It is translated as CASSGGRGYEQYF.